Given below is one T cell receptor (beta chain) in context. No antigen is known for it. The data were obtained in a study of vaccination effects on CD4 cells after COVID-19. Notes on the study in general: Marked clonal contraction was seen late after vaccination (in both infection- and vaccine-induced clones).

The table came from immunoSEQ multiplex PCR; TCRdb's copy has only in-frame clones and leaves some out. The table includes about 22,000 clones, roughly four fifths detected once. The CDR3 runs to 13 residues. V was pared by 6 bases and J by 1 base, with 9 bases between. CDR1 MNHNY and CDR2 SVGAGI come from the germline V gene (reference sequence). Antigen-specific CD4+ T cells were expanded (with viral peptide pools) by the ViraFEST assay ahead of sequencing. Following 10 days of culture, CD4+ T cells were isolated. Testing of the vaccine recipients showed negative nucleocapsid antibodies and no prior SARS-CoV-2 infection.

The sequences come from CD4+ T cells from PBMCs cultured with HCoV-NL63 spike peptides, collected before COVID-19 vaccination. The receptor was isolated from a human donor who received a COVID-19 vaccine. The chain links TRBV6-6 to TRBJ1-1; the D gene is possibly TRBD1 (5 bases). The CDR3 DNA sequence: TGTGCCAGCAGCCCAGGACAGAACACTGAAGCTTTCTTT. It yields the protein CASSPGQNTEAFF.